This TCR beta chain was captured in a study of T cell responses to AZD1222 COVID-19 vaccine. On this clone: Its antigen is currently unknown.

Broader study findings: Unmutated regions of variants are reportedly targeted by nearly half of spike-specific TCRs. Compared with day 0, the breadth and depth of the Spike-specific TCR repertoire rose significantly after two doses of AZD1222.

V lost 6 bases, J lost 2 bases, and 6 bases stayed unmatched. Germline CDR1 and CDR2: SGHAT and FQNNGV. This CDR3 has 15 residues. The assay was immunoSEQ multiplex PCR, and TCRdb's table has in-frame clones only and misses some. The sample consists of over 45,000 clones, 75% to 90% of them appearing once. This sequence originates from an adult in good health. This material consisted of peripheral blood, taken on day 0 of MenACWY control vaccination. The genes are TRBV11-2 and TRBJ2-3; 9 nucleotides match TRBD2. For the CDR3, the DNA is TGTGCCAGCAGGAGCCCGGGACTAGCCACAGATACGCAGTATTTT. Encoded protein: CASRSPGLATDTQYF.